Below are 15 T cell receptor beta chains sequenced from a single sample in a study of beta chain features in type 1 diabetes. Sequenced material consisted of expressed TCRB transcripts (all of the isolated RNA was reverse transcribed). Some clones are missing from TCRdb's copy, which holds only in-frame ones; the method was immunoSEQ multiplex PCR. The sample yields around 250,000 clones, less than 35% seen once. The sample consisted of central memory CD4+ T cells from blood. These receptors came from a man aged 25-40 years in good health.

The chain links TRBV30 to TRBJ2-7; weak D call: TRBD1 (6 bases). The V gene lost 1 base and the J gene lost 2 bases, with 12 bases spanning the gap. CDR3 length: 14 residues. The V gene's germline CDR1 is GTSNPN and CDR2 SVGIG (reference sequence). DNA for the CDR3: TGTGCCTGGAGTGGGCAGGGGAAGACCTACGAGCAGTACTTC. Its translation: CAWSGQGKTYEQYF. Combining the CDR3 with reference TRBV30 and TRBJ2-7 gives the whole variable domain SQTIHQWPATLVQPVGSPLSLECTVEGTSNPNLYWYRQAAGRGLQLLFYSVGIGQISSEVPQNLSASRPQDRQFILSSKKLLLSDSGFYLCAWSGQGKTYEQYFGPGTRLTVT.

The chain couples TRBV7-9 to TRBJ2-1; D might be TRBD1 or TRBD2, each matching 5 bases. V shed 4 bases and J shed 6 bases, with 10 bases lying between them. CDR1 and CDR2 (germline): SEHNR, FQNEAQ (reference sequence). The CDR3 has 13 residues. This CDR3 reads CASSYVGVNEQFF. CDR3 nucleotide sequence: TGTGCCAGCAGCTACGTGGGGGTCAATGAGCAGTTCTTC. Full variable domain (missing parts from reference TRBV7-9 and TRBJ2-1): DTGVSQNPRHKITKRGQNVTFRCDPISEHNRLYWYRQTLGQGPEFLTYFQNEAQLEKSRLLSDRFSAERPKGSFSTLEIQRTEQGDSAMYLCASSYVGVNEQFFGPGTRLTVL.

This clone was detected a few times. V is TRBV16 and J is TRBJ2-1; D possibly corresponds to TRBD1 (8 bases). The germline V and J ends were trimmed by 4 bases and 5 bases, with 15 bases remaining between them. The CDR3 has 15 residues. Germline CDR1 reads KGHSY; CDR2 reads FQNENV. The chain's CDR3 is CASSPGQGGHNEQFF. In DNA form, the CDR3 reads TGTGCCAGCAGCCCCGGACAGGGAGGGCACAATGAGCAGTTCTTC.

The V gene is TRBV19, the J gene TRBJ2-1; the D call may be TRBD1 or TRBD2 (5 bases each). CDR1 and CDR2 (germline): LNHDA, SQIVND (reference sequence). CDR3 size: 12 residues. The germline V and J ends were trimmed by 7 bases and 7 bases, with 11 bases remaining between them. This CDR3 is CASKGTVNEQFF. CDR3 nucleotide sequence: TGTGCCAGTAAGGGGACCGTGAATGAGCAGTTCTTC.

This clone showed up many times. This sequence joins TRBV5-1 and TRBJ2-3; D is uncertain. The CDR3 length is 13 residues. The germline gives CDR1 SGHRS, CDR2 YFSETQ. Between the trimmed V and J ends, which lost 4 bases and 1 base, there was a span of 7 bases. The CDR3 DNA reads TGCGCCAGCAGCACCCAGGGCACAGATACGCAGTATTTT. The encoded protein is CASSTQGTDTQYF.

The rearrangement uses TRBV7-9 and TRBJ2-7; possible D gene TRBD2, 6 bases. V lost 5 bases and J 9 bases, leaving 11 bases between the germline ends. CDR1 and CDR2 (germline): SEHNR, FQNEAQ (reference sequence). This CDR3 region has 11 residues. CDR3 residues: CASSPGEVQYF. The DNA for the CDR3 is TGTGCCAGCAGCCCGGGGGAGGTGCAGTACTTC. Full variable domain (outside the CDR3, taken from reference TRBV7-9 and TRBJ2-7): DTGVSQNPRHKITKRGQNVTFRCDPISEHNRLYWYRQTLGQGPEFLTYFQNEAQLEKSRLLSDRFSAERPKGSFSTLEIQRTEQGDSAMYLCASSPGEVQYFGPGTRLTVT.

This clone showed up just a few times. The J gene is TRBJ2-5, the V gene TRBV4-1, with 7 bases that match TRBD2. With V trimmed by 1 base and J by 5 bases, 7 bases remained unmatched. This CDR3 has 15 amino acids. The germline V gene has CDR1 MGHRA and CDR2 YSYEKL. CDR3 in DNA: TGCGCCAGCAGCCAAGTTGGACTAGTAAGGGAGACCCAGTACTTC. This codes for CASSQVGLVRETQYF.

Turning to this clone: Other DNA sequences within the sample encode an identical CDR3. The chain recombines TRBV29-1 with TRBJ2-5, with a possible D match to TRBD2 (6 bases). Trimming took 6 bases from V and 2 from J, leaving 13 bases between them. The V gene's germline CDR1 is SQVTM and CDR2 ANQGSEA. This CDR3 spans 13 amino acids. The CDR3 loop is CSVSWGVQETQYF. In nucleotides, the CDR3 is TGCAGCGTGTCATGGGGGGTTCAAGAGACCCAGTACTTC.

This chain links TRBV19 with TRBJ2-1, with TRBD2 matching over 9 bases. Germline V lookup: CDR1 LNHDA, CDR2 SQIVND (reference sequence). The length of the CDR3 is 18 residues. Losses at the gene ends were 0 bases for V and 5 bases for J; bases not matched to a gene: 11. The CDR3 is CASSIDQKAGGMNNEQFF. The DNA of the CDR3 is TGTGCCAGTAGTATAGATCAGAAGGCGGGAGGGATGAACAATGAGCAGTTCTTC.

There are a few counts of this clone. This chain uses TRBV19 with TRBJ1-4, with unresolved D. V shed 8 bases and J shed 0 bases, with 10 bases lying between them. Germline V gives CDR1 LNHDA, CDR2 SQIVND (reference sequence). The CDR3 runs to 14 residues. The CDR3 DNA reads TGTGCCAGTCACACGCGAGCAACTAATGAAAAACTGTTTTTT. This sequence encodes CASHTRATNEKLFF.

The V gene is TRBV29-1, the J gene TRBJ1-1; D is unresolved. V was cut by 4 bases and J by 0 bases, with 6 bases left in between. The CDR3 extends over 12 amino acids. Germline V gene sequence: CDR1 SQVTM, CDR2 ANQGSEA. CDR3 bases: TGCAGCGTTGGGGCCATGAACACTGAAGCTTTCTTT. Translation: CSVGAMNTEAFF.

Only a few counts were recorded for this clone. The chain carries TRBV2 and TRBJ2-7; D might be TRBD1 (6 bases). The CDR3 totals 13 residues. Trimming removed 4 bases from V and 9 bases from J, with 16 bases in between. Germline CDR1 and CDR2: SNHLY and FYNNEI. CDR3 region: CASSVGTLDGQYF. The CDR3 DNA follows: TGTGCCAGCAGTGTGGGGACACTGGACGGGCAGTACTTC.

V usage is TRBV7-2 and J usage is TRBJ2-5; perhaps TRBD1 as D (5 bases). Germline values: CDR1 SGHTA, CDR2 FQGNSA. V lost 1 base, J lost 7 bases, and 13 bases lay in between. The CDR3 has 14 amino acids. The CDR3 region has the DNA TGTGCCAGCAGCTTAGGGGTGGGCACAGGGACCCAGTACTTC. This gives the protein CASSLGVGTGTQYF.

The table lists this clone with a few counts. The rearrangement uses TRBV25-1 and TRBJ2-1; D is uncertain. V shed 5 bases and J shed 3 bases, with 17 bases lying between them. The CDR3 loop spans 16 amino acids. CDR1 MGHDK and CDR2 SYGVNS come from the germline V gene. CDR3 in amino acids: CASSSQAGTLYNEQFF. CDR3 coding DNA: TGTGCCAGCAGTAGCCAGGCCGGAACCCTCTACAATGAGCAGTTCTTC.

The rearrangement uses TRBV6-1 and TRBJ2-1; 10 positions agree with TRBD1. This CDR3 comprises 14 residues. CDR1 and CDR2 (germline): MNHNS, SASEGT. The J segment lost 8 bases and the V segment lost 6 bases, leaving 7 bases of the junction unmatched. The CDR3 coding sequence is TGTGCCAGCAGGCCCGGGACAGGGGTCGATGAGCAGTTCTTC. Protein sequence: CASRPGTGVDEQFF.